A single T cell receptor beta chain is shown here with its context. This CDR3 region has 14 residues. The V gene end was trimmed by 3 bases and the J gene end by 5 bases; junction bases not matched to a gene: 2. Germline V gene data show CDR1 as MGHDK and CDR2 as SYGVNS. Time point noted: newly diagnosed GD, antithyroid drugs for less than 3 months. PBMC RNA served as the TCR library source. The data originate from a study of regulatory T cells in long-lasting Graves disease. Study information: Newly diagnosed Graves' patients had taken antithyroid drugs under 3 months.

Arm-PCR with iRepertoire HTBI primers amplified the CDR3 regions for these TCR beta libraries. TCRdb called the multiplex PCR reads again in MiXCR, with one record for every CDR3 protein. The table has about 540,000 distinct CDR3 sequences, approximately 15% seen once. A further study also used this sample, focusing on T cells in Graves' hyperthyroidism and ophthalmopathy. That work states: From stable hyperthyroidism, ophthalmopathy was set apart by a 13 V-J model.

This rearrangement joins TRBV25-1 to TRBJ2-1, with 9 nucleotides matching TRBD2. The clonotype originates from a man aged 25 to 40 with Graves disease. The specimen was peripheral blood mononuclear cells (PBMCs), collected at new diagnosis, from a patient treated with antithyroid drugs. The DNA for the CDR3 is TGTGCCAGCAGTGAGCCTAGCGGGGACAATGAGCAGTTCTTC. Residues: CASSEPSGDNEQFF.